This T cell receptor beta chain was obtained from a study of T cell responses to AZD1222 COVID-19 vaccine. Second doses were pooled across both intervals (about 4 or about 12 weeks). TCRdb keeps only in-frame clones here, not all; method: immunoSEQ multiplex PCR. The table records about 130,000 clones, 91% of them present only once. This TCR was sampled from an adult who received the AZD1222 COVID-19 vaccine. The input for sequencing was peripheral blood, taken 28 days after the second AZD1222 dose.

The CDR3 DNA sequence: TGTGCCAGCAGTTACTCGGATGCAATCTATAATTCACCCCTCCACTTT. Residues: CASSYSDAIYNSPLHF. V and J are TRBV6-5 and TRBJ1-6; D unclear. The V gene lost 0 bases and the J gene lost 3 bases, with 9 bases spanning the gap. CDR1 is MNHEY and CDR2 is SVGAGI in the germline V gene. This CDR3 region has 16 residues.